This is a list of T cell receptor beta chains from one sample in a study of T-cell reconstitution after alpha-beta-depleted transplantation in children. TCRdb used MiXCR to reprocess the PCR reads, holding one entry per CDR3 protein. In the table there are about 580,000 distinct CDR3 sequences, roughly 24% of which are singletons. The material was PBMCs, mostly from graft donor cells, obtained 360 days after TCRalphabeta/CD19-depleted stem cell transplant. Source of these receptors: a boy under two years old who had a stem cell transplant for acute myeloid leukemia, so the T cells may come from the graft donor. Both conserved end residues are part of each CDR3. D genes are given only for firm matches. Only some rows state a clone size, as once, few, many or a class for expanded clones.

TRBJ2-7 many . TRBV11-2 CASSLAGDSYEQYF TGTGCCAGCAGCTTAGCGGGGGACTCCTACGAGCAGTACTTC
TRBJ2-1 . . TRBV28 CASSFRGGTIDEQFF TGTGCCAGCAGTTTCCGGGGTGGGACAATAGATGAGCAGTTCTTC
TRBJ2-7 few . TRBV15 CATSRVGPSYEQYF TGTGCCACCAGCAGAGTAGGGCCTTCCTACGAGCAGTACTTC
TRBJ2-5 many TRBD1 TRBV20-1 CSAKNDRVSAKGETQYF TGCAGTGCTAAGAACGACAGGGTATCGGCAAAAGGGGAGACCCAGTACTTC
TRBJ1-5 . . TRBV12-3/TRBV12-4 CASSLVREGQPQHF TGTGCCAGCAGTTTAGTTAGGGAGGGGCAGCCCCAGCATTTT
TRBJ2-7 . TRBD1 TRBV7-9 CASSSLGTGTYEQYF TGTGCCAGCAGCTCTCTCGGGACAGGTACCTACGAGCAGTACTTC
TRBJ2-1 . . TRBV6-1 CASSEDVKQFF TGTGCCAGCAGTGAAGACGTTAAGCAGTTCTTC
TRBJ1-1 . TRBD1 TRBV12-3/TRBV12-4 CASSLSRQGTEAFF TGTGCCAGCAGTTTATCTAGACAGGGCACTGAAGCTTTCTTT
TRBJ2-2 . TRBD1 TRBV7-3 CASSPLSRDREKLAGELFF TGTGCCAGCAGCCCATTGTCCCGGGACAGGGAAAAGTTGGCCGGGGAGCTGTTTTTT
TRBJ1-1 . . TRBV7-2 CASSLGDIRGTEAFF TGTGCCAGCAGCTTAGGGGACATCAGAGGTACTGAAGCTTTCTTT
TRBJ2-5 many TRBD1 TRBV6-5 CASSWTGGETQYF TGTGCCAGCAGTTGGACAGGGGGAGAGACCCAGTACTTC
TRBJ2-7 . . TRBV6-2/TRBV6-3 CASSPYRAVVGQYF TGTGCCAGCAGCCCCTACCGGGCCGTAGTCGGGCAGTACTTC
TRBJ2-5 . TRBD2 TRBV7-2 CASSLAWGGVETQYF TGTGCCAGCAGCTTAGCCTGGGGAGGGGTGGAGACCCAGTACTTC
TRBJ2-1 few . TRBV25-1 CASSEVGGKFNEQFF TGTGCCAGCAGTGAAGTAGGGGGGAAGTTCAATGAGCAGTTCTTC
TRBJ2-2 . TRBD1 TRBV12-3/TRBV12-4 CASSFITGQENTGELFF TGTGCCAGCAGTTTTATCACCGGACAGGAGAACACCGGGGAGCTGTTTTTT
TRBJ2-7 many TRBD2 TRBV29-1 CSVVRVAGAYEQYF TGCAGCGTCGTGAGGGTAGCGGGGGCTTACGAGCAGTACTTC
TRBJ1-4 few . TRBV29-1 CSVDVGGRLNEKLFF TGCAGCGTTGACGTTGGTGGCAGGTTGAACGAAAAACTGTTTTTT
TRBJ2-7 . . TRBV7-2 CASSLRVGASSYEQYF TGTGCCAGCAGCCTGCGGGTCGGGGCGTCCTCCTACGAGCAGTACTTC
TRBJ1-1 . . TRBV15 CATSRDNQGGEAFF TGTGCCACCAGCAGAGATAATCAGGGAGGCGAAGCTTTCTTT
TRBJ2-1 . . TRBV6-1 CASRGRGDEQFF TGTGCCAGCAGAGGACGTGGGGATGAGCAGTTCTTC
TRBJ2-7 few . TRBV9 CASSVEGSPLREQYF TGTGCCAGCAGCGTAGAAGGGTCCCCACTACGCGAGCAGTACTTC
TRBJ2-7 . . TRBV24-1 CATSDLGGGNYEQYF TGTGCCACCAGTGATTTGGGGGGCGGAAACTACGAGCAGTACTTC
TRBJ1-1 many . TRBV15 CATSKQANTEAFF TGTGCCACCTCCAAACAGGCGAACACTGAAGCTTTCTTT
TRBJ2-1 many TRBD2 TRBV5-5 CATGLAGGNNEQFF TGTGCCACCGGACTAGCGGGGGGAAACAATGAGCAGTTCTTC